Given below is one T cell receptor (beta chain) in context. The target antigen is unknown. These data come from a study of post-analysis software for immune sequencing data. The wider study: Relapsing-remitting, secondary progressive and progressive-relapsing courses of multiple sclerosis were included.

Carried by the TCR beta cDNA libraries were unique molecular identifiers. Some 500,000 cDNA molecules were recovered from an input of roughly 0.85 to 10 million T cells. Each CDR3 protein gets one entry after TCRdb re-called the PCR reads with MiXCR. The sample lists around 770,000 distinct CDR3 sequences, 46% occurring once. General study results and limits: Controls' normalized Chao1 diversity significantly exceeded that of multiple sclerosis patients. Elevated frequency relative to controls characterized four or five TRBV segments in patients, TRBV5-6, TRBV5-1 and TRBV20-1 among them.

The trim removed 6 bases at V and 3 bases at J, leaving 11 bases unmatched. The length of the CDR3 is 16 residues. CDR1 MNHNS and CDR2 SASEGT come from the germline V gene. The receptor was isolated from a girl aged 10 to 17 with multiple sclerosis. Sequencing was performed on blood. The rearrangement links TRBV6-1 to TRBJ2-1; 7 bases match TRBD2. Here the CDR3 DNA reads TGTGCCAGCAGCCTTGAGGCGGGAGCGGTCTACAATGAGCAGTTCTTC. Residues: CASSLEAGAVYNEQFF.